This TCR beta chain came from a study of blood T cells in healthy people across ages. The overall study: Per two T cells, about one barcoded beta molecule was captured through template switching. Study-level points and caveats: When set beside aged donors, long-lived donors presented more naive CD4+ cells and higher diversity.

For every donor, a draw yielded about 10 milliliters of peripheral blood. Samples had at least 7 million PBMCs isolated from them. A sample-barcoded 5' primer and a J-beta primer mix were used in a second PCR of roughly 6 to 11 cycles. Each CDR3 protein is one row after TCRdb ran MiXCR on the 5' RACE reads. This repertoire shows hundreds of thousands of distinct CDR3 sequences, just over 55% found once; its top ten account for around 24%. The CDR3 covers 17 residues. The germline gives CDR1 SGHKS, CDR2 YYEKEE (reference sequence). With 2 bases removed from V and 11 bases from J, the gap between germline ends came to 28 bases. This clonotype occurred a few times. Antigen: not known.

The V call is TRBV5-5, the J call TRBJ2-5; D tentatively fits TRBD1 or TRBD2 (6 bases each). The source is a middle-aged man in good health. The sequenced sample was blood. The CDR3 here is CASSLRFHGGQVNEQYF. CDR3 DNA: TGTGCCAGCAGCTTAAGGTTTCATGGGGGGCAGGTGAATGAGCAGTACTTC.